The source of this T cell receptor (beta chain) is a study of shared clonotypes between healthy human individuals. Background on the study: Used for every donor were three CD4 naive, three CD4 memory, two CD8 naive and one CD8 memory plate.

The V end lost 3 bases, the J end lost 5 bases, and 15 bases lay between the germline ends. CDR1 SGHTS and CDR2 YDEGEE come from the germline V gene. This CDR3 comprises 15 residues. This clone has a single count. Its antigen is currently unknown. Cells designated naive CD8 were CD45RO-negative and were positively selected for CCR7, with terminally differentiated effector memory CD45RA+ cells excluded. Points from the study as a whole: Naive CD4 clonotypes overlapped across a handful of donors at around 4.7%. Clonotypes not shared had lower generation probabilities than those common to all four donors.

Data came from immunoSEQ multiplex PCR; TCRdb stores just in-frame clones and leaves some out. The data show roughly 2 million clones, with about 95% seen just once and 0.85% to 1.2% held by the top ten. The gene calls are TRBV5-8 and TRBJ1-5, with D perhaps TRBD1 (6 bases). This sequence was found in a man aged 18 to 30 in good health. Sequencing was done on a sample of naive CD8+ T cells sorted from blood. The CDR3 sequence is CASSSTTGYDQPQHF. In DNA, the CDR3 is TGTGCCAGCAGCTCGACGACAGGTTATGATCAGCCCCAGCATTTT.